This section outlines one T cell receptor (beta chain) sequence together with its context. Original methodology: For nucleated cells, counts were estimated from reference gene primer amplification. Using immunoSEQ multiplex PCR, the repertoire was profiled, and TCRdb retains in-frame clones only, with some absent. The DNA was the basis for D and trimming; V, J and clone size are from that table. Among around 130,000 clones listed, 82% were seen once. This CDR3 is 14 amino acids long. V lost 0 bases and J lost 4, with 11 bases in between. Germline-derived CDR1 and CDR2 are SGHNT and YYREEE (reference sequence). The sample belongs to a study of blood T cell repertoires in COVID-19. Study as a whole: T cells, B-cell-depleted T cells, or PBMCs supplied cDNA or gDNA.

This clonotype was obtained from a human donor in a cohort sampled during active COVID-19. The rearrangement links TRBV5-4 to TRBJ2-7; D is possibly TRBD1 (5 bases). Sequenced: peripheral blood. The chain's CDR3 is CASSLDTGVYEQYF. DNA of the CDR3: TGTGCCAGCAGCTTGGATACAGGAGTGTACGAGCAGTACTTC.